These 17 T cell receptor beta chains share one sample of origin, sequenced in a study of T cells in women clearing cervical HPV infection. Sequenced by immunoSEQ multiplex PCR; TCRdb stores in-frame clones only, minus some. The table lists around 41,000 clones, with less than 8.5% in the top ten. The source material was blood buffy coat. Receptors were obtained from a woman between 18 and 70 years old with a cervical HPV16 infection that either progressed to CIN3+ or cleared (not recorded which).

Concerning this clone: The read stops 3 residues short of the end of the CDR3; the missing end is completed from the germline J gene. The chain joins TRBV9 to TRBJ2-7; the D is unclear. In germline, CDR1 is SGDLS, CDR2 YYNGEE. The CDR3 length is 12 residues. Trimming took 8 bases from V and 3 from J, leaving 12 bases between them. CDR3 DNA (partial): TGTGCCAGGTTGGCGGCAATCTACGAG. This translates into CARLAAIYE. The full CDR3 protein is CARLAAIYEQYF.

Remarks on this clone: The read falls 3 residues short of the CDR3 end, and the missing part is taken from the germline J gene. The chain joins TRBV6-7 to TRBJ1-1, with D hard to call. TRBV6-7 is labeled an ORF, and its function is uncertain. CDR3 length: 10 residues. The CDR3 here is CASSYPAAFF. Partial CDR3 DNA: TGTGCCAGCAGTTACCCCGCG.

A note on this clone: The read ends 3 residues before the CDR3 terminus; that terminus is restored from the germline J gene. The rearrangement joins TRBV6-1 to TRBJ1-1; 7 bases are a match to TRBD1. CDR3 length equals 16 residues. Per germline, CDR1 MNHNS and CDR2 SASEGT. Trimming at V came to 4 bases and at J to 3 bases, leaving 11 bases not matched to a gene. Incomplete CDR3 DNA: TGTGCCAGCAGTGGGGTCCTGACAGGGTACGACACTGAA. It yields the protein CASSGVLTGYDTE. The entire CDR3 is CASSGVLTGYDTEAFF.

Comments on this clone: Read data end 3 residues before the CDR3 end; the end is taken from the germline J gene. The rearrangement uses TRBV2 and TRBJ1-4; 8 bases agree with TRBD1. Trimming removed 8 bases from V and 6 bases from J; junction bases left unmatched: 2. The CDR3 length is 12 residues. Germline CDR1 and CDR2: SNHLY and FYNNEI. Incomplete CDR3 DNA: TGTGCCAGCTTGGACAGGGATGAAAAA. Translated, it gives CASLDRDEK. The entire CDR3 protein reads CASLDRDEKLFF.

On this clone itself: The read terminates 3 residues before the CDR3 end, so the remaining end is supplied by the germline J gene. V and J are TRBV20-1 and TRBJ1-1; TRBD1 aligns across 7 bases. Germline values: CDR1 DFQATT, CDR2 SNEGSKA (reference sequence). Trimming removed 5 bases from V and 1 base from J; junction bases left unmatched: 4. This CDR3 has 13 amino acids. The CDR3 DNA, read in part, is TGCAGTGCTTTCGACAGGGCGAACACTGAA. Translation gives CSAFDRANTE. The full-length CDR3 reads as CSAFDRANTEAFF.

As for this clone: Sequencing ends 3 residues short of the CDR3 end; the germline J gene provides the rest. V is TRBV5-4 and J is TRBJ2-6; no reliable D call. The CDR3 is made up of 15 amino acids. CDR1 and CDR2 (germline): SGHNT, YYREEE (reference sequence). The V and J ends lost 4 bases and 2 bases respectively, with 10 bases between them. The CDR3 loop reads CASSVEAPGANVLTF. The covered CDR3 bases are TGTGCCAGCAGCGTCGAGGCCCCTGGGGCCAACGTC.

As regards this clone: The read ends 3 residues early relative to the CDR3; the germline J gene fills the gap. The V and J genes are TRBV18 and TRBJ1-6, with 8 bases lining up with TRBD1. Germline CDR1 KGHSH, CDR2 LQKENI. The CDR3 sequence is 17 residues long. J was trimmed by 4 bases and V by 5 bases; bases with no gene match: 10. CDR3: CASSRDRPGAYNSPLHF. The CDR3 bases that were read are TGTGCCAGCTCAAGGGACAGGCCAGGGGCTTATAATTCACCC.

Worth noting for this clone: The sequence runs out 3 residues before the end of the CDR3; the remainder is reconstructed from the germline J gene. The chain recombines TRBV5-1 with TRBJ2-1, with 7 bases that match TRBD2. CDR3 length equals 18 residues. The trim removed 3 bases at V and 1 base at J, leaving 13 bases unmatched. Germline CDR1 SGHRS, CDR2 YFSETQ. The CDR3 protein is CASSSPAGAGVSYNEQFF. CDR3 bases read: TGCGCCAGCAGCTCGCCCGCGGGTGCGGGGGTTTCCTACAATGAG.

Of note for this clone: The read terminates 3 residues before the CDR3 end, so the remaining end is supplied by the germline J gene. V and J are TRBV10-3 and TRBJ2-1; 12 positions match TRBD2. The CDR3 loop spans 15 amino acids. CDR1 ENHRY and CDR2 SYGVKD come from the germline V gene. J gave up 5 bases and V 4 bases, and 3 bases lay outside the gene matches. CDR3 in amino acids: CAISGLAGEDNEQFF. The covered CDR3 bases are TGTGCCATCAGTGGACTAGCGGGGGAGGACAATGAG.

About this clone itself: The read gets to within 3 residues of the CDR3 end, and the germline J gene fills in the rest. The rearrangement links TRBV20-1 to TRBJ2-3; no definite D call. The germline V gene has CDR1 DFQATT and CDR2 SNEGSKA (reference sequence). The CDR3 covers 12 residues. V was cut by 6 bases and J by 5 bases, with 12 bases left in between. The covered CDR3 bases are TGCAGTGCCCGGAGCGTACTAGATACG. Amino acids: CSARSVLDT. The CDR3 in its entirety is CSARSVLDTQYF.

As regards this clone: Read coverage stops 3 residues before the CDR3 terminus; the germline J gene supplies the remainder. The V call is TRBV11-1, the J call TRBJ1-2, with D possibly being TRBD1 (5 bases). This CDR3 is built from 13 residues. V lost 5 bases and J 3 bases, leaving 10 bases between the germline ends. From germline, CDR1 is SGHAT and CDR2 FQDESV (reference sequence). The CDR3 sequence is CASSLQGDYGYTF. The sequenced part of the CDR3 DNA is TGTGCCAGCAGCCTGCAGGGCGACTATGGC.

On this clone: The sequence runs out 3 residues before the end of the CDR3; the remainder is reconstructed from the germline J gene. The genes are TRBV7-8 and TRBJ2-1; TRBD2 matches at 11 bases. CDR1 is SGHVS, CDR2 FQNEAQ, per germline. The CDR3 has 14 residues. V lost 6 bases and J lost 5; bases outside the gene matches: 3. The sequenced CDR3 bases are TGTGCCAGCAGTAGGACTAGCGGGCACAATGAG. It translates to CASSRTSGHNE. The CDR3 as a whole reads CASSRTSGHNEQFF.

With regard to this clone: The read ends 3 residues before the CDR3 terminus; that terminus is restored from the germline J gene. This sequence joins TRBV29-1 and TRBJ2-7, with 8 bases aligning to TRBD2. Trimming took 2 bases from V and 0 from J; bases not matched to a gene: 0. Germline loops: CDR1 SQVTM, CDR2 ANQGSEA. The CDR3 totals 13 residues. The CDR3 spells CSVESGSSYEQYF. The CDR3 bases that were read are TGCAGCGTTGAAAGCGGGAGCTCCTACGAG.

As regards this clone: The read halts 3 residues ahead of the CDR3 end, with the missing end drawn from the germline J gene. The chain combines TRBV7-9 with TRBJ1-2; 9 nucleotides align to TRBD1. Germline-derived CDR1 and CDR2 are SEHNR and FQNEAQ (reference sequence). This CDR3 has 12 amino acids. The sequenced part of the CDR3 DNA is TGTGCCAGCACCCGGGACAGGGCAGGC. It translates to CASTRDRAG. The complete CDR3 protein is CASTRDRAGYTF.

Comment on this clone: The CDR3 end falls 3 residues outside the read, so it is completed with the germline J gene. The chain uses TRBV4-1 and TRBJ2-1; D may be TRBD2 (7 bases). The CDR3 sequence is 14 residues long. V was shortened by 7 bases and J by 2 bases, with 12 bases between the two germline ends. Germline V CDR1 and CDR2: MGHRA, YSYEKL. Incomplete CDR3 DNA: TGCGCCAGCACCCAGGGGACTACCTACAATGAG. This sequence encodes CASTQGTTYNE. The whole CDR3 is CASTQGTTYNEQFF.

The DNA read from the CDR3 is TGTGCCAGTAGTCCGAGGACAGGGGGGGGTGAA. Translation: CASSPRTGGGE. The full CDR3 is CASSPRTGGGEAFF. The J gene is TRBJ1-1, the V gene TRBV19; 10 nucleotides align to TRBD1. The read gets to within 3 residues of the CDR3 end, and the germline J gene fills in the rest. The V gene end was trimmed by 5 bases and the J gene end by 7 bases; junction bases not matched to a gene: 7. Germline V gene data show CDR1 as LNHDA and CDR2 as SQIVND (reference sequence). There are 14 residues in the CDR3.

Notes on this clone: The read is 3 residues too short to cover the CDR3 end, so that end is filled in from the germline J gene. The J gene is TRBJ1-6, the V gene TRBV19, with a weak D call TRBD1 (5 bases). Germline V CDR1 and CDR2: LNHDA, SQIVND (reference sequence). V was clipped by 10 bases and J by 7 bases, with 23 bases between them. CDR3 length equals 16 residues. The DNA read from the CDR3 is TGTGCCACCAAAACAGCGAAAGGGGTAAAGAATTCACCC. Translation gives CATKTAKGVKNSP. In full, the CDR3 reads CATKTAKGVKNSPLHF.